This T cell receptor beta chain was identified during a study of cytomegalovirus exposure and HLA in healthy donors. V lost 1 base to trimming and J lost 6 bases, with 9 bases between them. The CDR3 extends over 14 amino acids. The germline gives CDR1 SGHNT, CDR2 YENEEA. These donors, healthy bone marrow donors, were studied. Researchers ran the PCR with 60 Vbeta and 13 Jbeta primers. The table came from immunoSEQ multiplex PCR; TCRdb's copy has only in-frame clones and leaves some out. The sample shows tens of thousands of clones, over 60% of them seen only once. Sequencing input: PBMCs. This chain connects TRBV11-3 to TRBJ2-2; D is ambiguous. This clonotype was sampled from a man aged 35-49 years in good health and CMV-seronegative. In DNA, the CDR3 is TGTGCCAGCAGCTTAGGCCCTAGTTCCGGGGAGCTGTTTTTT. Protein: CASSLGPSSGELFF.